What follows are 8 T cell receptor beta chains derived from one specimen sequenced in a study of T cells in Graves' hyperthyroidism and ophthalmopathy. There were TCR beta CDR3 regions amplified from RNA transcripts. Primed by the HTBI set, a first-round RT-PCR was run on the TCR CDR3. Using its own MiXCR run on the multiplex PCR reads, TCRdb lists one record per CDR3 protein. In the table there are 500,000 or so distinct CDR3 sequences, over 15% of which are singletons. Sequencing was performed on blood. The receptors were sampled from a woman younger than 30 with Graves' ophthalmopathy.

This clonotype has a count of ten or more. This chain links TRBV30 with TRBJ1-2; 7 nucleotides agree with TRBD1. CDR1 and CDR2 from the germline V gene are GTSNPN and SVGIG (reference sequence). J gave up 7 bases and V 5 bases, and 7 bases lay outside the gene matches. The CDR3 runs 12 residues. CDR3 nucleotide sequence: TGTGCCTGGCGACAGGGCGAGGGTGGCTACACCTTC. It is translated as CAWRQGEGGYTF.

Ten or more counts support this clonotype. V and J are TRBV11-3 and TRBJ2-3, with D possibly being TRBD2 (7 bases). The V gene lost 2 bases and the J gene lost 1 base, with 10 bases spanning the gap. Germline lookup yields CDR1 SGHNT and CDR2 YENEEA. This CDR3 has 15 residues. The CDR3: CASSLMRGRTDTQYF. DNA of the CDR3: TGTGCCAGCAGCTTAATGCGGGGGCGCACAGATACGCAGTATTTT.

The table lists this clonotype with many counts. CDR3 nucleotide sequence: TGTGCCAGCAGTCAACGACAGGGGAGCAACGAGCAGTACTTC. Protein sequence: CASSQRQGSNEQYF. The rearrangement links TRBV27 to TRBJ2-7; 8 bases line up with TRBD1. Germline loops: CDR1 MNHEY, CDR2 SMNVEV (reference sequence). The CDR3 is 14 amino acids. V was pared by 5 bases and J by 5 bases, with 8 bases of the junction left unmatched.

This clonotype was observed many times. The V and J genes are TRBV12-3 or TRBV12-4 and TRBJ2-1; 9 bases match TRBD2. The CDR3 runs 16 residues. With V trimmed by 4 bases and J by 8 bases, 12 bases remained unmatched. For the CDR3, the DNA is TGTGCCAGCAGTTCCCTTCAGCGGGGGGCCCACTATGAGCAGTTCTTC. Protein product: CASSSLQRGAHYEQFF.

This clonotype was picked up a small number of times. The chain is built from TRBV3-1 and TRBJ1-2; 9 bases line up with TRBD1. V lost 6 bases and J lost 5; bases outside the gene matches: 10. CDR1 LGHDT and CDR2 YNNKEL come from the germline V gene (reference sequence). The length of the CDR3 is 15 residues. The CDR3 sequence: CASSPGQGTMYGYTF. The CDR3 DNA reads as TGTGCCAGCAGTCCGGGACAGGGTACCATGTATGGCTACACCTTC.

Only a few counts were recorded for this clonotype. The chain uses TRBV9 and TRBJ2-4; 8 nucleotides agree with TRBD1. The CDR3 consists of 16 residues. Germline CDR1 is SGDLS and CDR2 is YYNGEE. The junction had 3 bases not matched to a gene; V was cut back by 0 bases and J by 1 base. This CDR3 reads CASSVGQGAAKNIQYF. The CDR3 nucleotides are TGTGCCAGCAGCGTAGGGCAGGGGGCCGCCAAAAACATTCAGTACTTC.

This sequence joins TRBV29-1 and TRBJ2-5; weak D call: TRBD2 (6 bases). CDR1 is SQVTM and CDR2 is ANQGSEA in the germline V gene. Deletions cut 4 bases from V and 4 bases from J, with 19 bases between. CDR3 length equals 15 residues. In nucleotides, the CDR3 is TGCAGCGTTGGCTCGCGGGGCGCAGGGAGAGAGACCCAGTACTTC. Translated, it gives CSVGSRGAGRETQYF.

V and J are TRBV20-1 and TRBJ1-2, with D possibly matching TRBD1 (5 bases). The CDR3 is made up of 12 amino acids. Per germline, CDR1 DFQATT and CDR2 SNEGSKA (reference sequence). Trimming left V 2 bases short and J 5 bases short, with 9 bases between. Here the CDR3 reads CSARTGTYGYTF. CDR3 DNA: TGCAGTGCTAGAACTGGGACGTATGGCTACACCTTC.